This T cell receptor (beta chain) originates from a study of post-analysis software for immune sequencing data. Study-wide findings and caveats: Multiple sclerosis patients had significantly lower normalized Chao1 diversity than controls. Same-batch samples co-clustered strongly by F measure. Higher frequency in patients than in controls was seen for five TRBV segments, with TRBV5-6, TRBV5-1 and TRBV20-1 among them.

cDNA libraries for TCR beta contained unique molecular identifiers. With about 0.95 to 10 million T cells as the source, approximately 500,000 cDNA molecules resulted. From the PCR reads, TCRdb called clonotypes with MiXCR, one entry per CDR3 protein. The table records roughly 730,000 distinct CDR3 sequences, about 27% of them present only once. Turning to this clonotype: Its antigen is not identified.

Germline V gives CDR1 DFQATT, CDR2 SNEGSKA (reference sequence). The CDR3 has 14 amino acids. V gave up 3 bases and J gave up 11 bases, with 22 bases separating them. This clonotype was obtained from a girl aged 10-17 years with multiple sclerosis. J is TRBJ2-5 and V is TRBV20-1; possibly TRBD1 or TRBD2 for D (5 bases each). Input material: blood. The DNA for the CDR3 is TGCAGTGCTAGCCGGGACCCGAGTTTACATGAGCAGTACTTC. Residues: CSASRDPSLHEQYF.